The next 20 T cell receptor beta chains were all read from a single sample in a study of tumor and adjacent non-tumor tissue in lung cancer (dated by TCRdb to between 2018 and 2020). RNA was isolated from bulk, unsorted tissue, and RNA quality was assessed with a NanoDrop ND-1000 and an Agilent 2100. Libraries came from multiplex PCR. Sequencing instrument: Illumina HiSeq 2500. TCRbeta libraries were built by three rounds of nested PCR using primers (Table S4), following protocols modified from ARM-PCR. Starting from the raw public reads, TCRdb applied fastp trimming at Q25, assembled clones with MiXCR and retained in-frame beta chains. Rows with one shared CDR3 protein collapse into an entry with the most common genes and DNA. The sample data list 70,000 to 80,000 distinct CDR3 sequences, and roughly 72% of these were observed just once. 8% to 10% of the sample is held by the ten biggest clonotypes.

The sequenced material came from lung tumor tissue. These receptors all come from a woman aged 35 to 49 with non-small cell lung cancer.

V usage is TRBV5-1 and J usage is TRBJ2-2; D is possibly TRBD1 or TRBD2 (5 bases each). Germline values: CDR1 SGHRS, CDR2 YFSETQ. The CDR3 length is 15 residues. CDR3 sequence reads: CFSSLGDRTGGELFF. The CDR3 DNA is TGCTTCAGCAGTCTGGGGGACCGAACGGGCGGGGAGCTGTTTTTT.

As regards this clonotype: At one end the junction does not follow the germline gene, possibly because of a read error. The genes are TRBV6-2 or TRBV6-3 and TRBJ2-1; unclear D gene. The CDR3 loop spans 17 amino acids. Per the germline V gene, CDR1 is MNHEY and CDR2 is SVGEGT. The CDR3 bases are TGTGCCAACAGTTACTCGAGTGGGATAGTCTCCTACAATGAGCAGTTCTTC. It encodes CANSYSSGIVSYNEQFF.

Comment on this clonotype: No conserved phenylalanine or tryptophan is present at the end of the CDR3, so a read error is the likely explanation. The DNA is omitted, as the CDR3 cannot be located on it reliably, and the CDR3 follows TCRdb's listing. The gene calls are TRBV11-2 and TRBJ2-7; the table's D call of TRBD1 was not tested on the DNA. CDR1 and CDR2 (germline): SGHAT, FQNNGV. The CDR3 is 12 residues long, ends included. CDR3 sequence: CGSSRTGFEQYL.

This clonotype occurred once. Just one base apart from a much larger clone, this may be a read error. This chain connects TRBV20-1 to TRBJ2-1; TRBD2 aligns across 8 bases. CDR1 and CDR2 (germline): DFQATT, SNEGSKA (reference sequence). V gave up 0 bases and J gave up 7 bases; unmatched junction bases: 8. CDR3 length: 15 residues. Written as DNA, the CDR3 is TGCAGTGCTAGAGATCAGCGGGAGTTACAGAATGAGCAGTTCTTC. Translated, it gives CSARDQRELQNEQFF.

Note on this clonotype: A read error may explain this, as a much larger clone is one base away. The J gene is TRBJ2-7, the V gene TRBV6-1, with 8 bases aligning to TRBD1. V shed 8 bases, J shed 3 bases, and the junction held 9 bases outside the gene matches. From germline, CDR1 is MNHNS and CDR2 SASEGT. This CDR3 contains 14 residues. The CDR3 DNA follows: TGTGCCAGCTGGAGGACAGGGAGTTACTACGAGCAGTACTTC. Its protein is CASWRTGSYYEQYF.

Remarks on this clonotype: The conserved phenylalanine or tryptophan is not found at the CDR3 terminus, so this likely reflects a read error. The chain uses TRBV6-2 or TRBV6-3 and TRBJ2-4, with 7 positions matching TRBD1. There are 16 residues in the CDR3. Germline V gene lookup returns CDR1 MNHEY and CDR2 SVGEGT. CDR3 region: CASRPSQTGFKNIQYL. The DNA of the CDR3 is TGTGCAAGCAGACCATCCCAGACAGGGTTTAAAAACATTCAGTACTTG.

Regarding this clonotype: Compared with germline, one end of the junction differs, possibly owing to a read error. V and J are TRBV11-2 and TRBJ1-5; no clear D gene. The J call may be faulty, since TRBJ2-3 better matches the DNA end. Germline V lookup: CDR1 SGHAT, CDR2 FQNNGV. This CDR3 comprises 13 residues. The CDR3 loop reads CASTLQENQPQYF. CDR3 sequence (DNA): TGTGCCAGCACCTTACAAGAGAATCAGCCCCAGTATTTT.

With regard to this clonotype: One end of the junction is discordant with germline, which a read error may explain. Here the CDR3 DNA reads TGTGTCAGCAGTTACCAGGGGGCGAAGGGCTACATCTTC. It is translated as CVSSYQGAKGYIF. The chain employs TRBV6-5 and TRBJ1-2, with 8 bases aligning to TRBD1. This CDR3 comprises 13 residues. Germline lookup yields CDR1 MNHEY and CDR2 SVGAGI.

Details on this clonotype: A read error may be the cause here, since a much bigger clone is one base away. The CDR3 loop is CSAEMTGPPYNEQFF. CDR3 bases: TGCAGTGCCGAAATGACAGGGCCCCCCTACAATGAGCAGTTCTTC. The chain uses TRBV20-1 and TRBJ2-1, with TRBD1 matching 7 bases. The V and J ends lost 6 bases and 2 bases, in that order; junction bases with no gene match: 10. The CDR3 covers 15 residues. Germline-derived CDR1 and CDR2 are DFQATT and SNEGSKA (reference sequence).

A word on this clonotype: The CDR3 does not end in the conserved phenylalanine or tryptophan, so this is likely a read error. It is unclear where the CDR3 begins or ends on the DNA, so no DNA is shown, and the CDR3 is as TCRdb lists it. The chain combines TRBV11-3 with TRBJ2-1. The CDR3 totals 16 residues, both ends included. Germline V gene data show CDR1 as SGHNT and CDR2 as YENEEA. This CDR3 reads CASSPKPRSSYNELFL.

Concerning this clonotype: This clone may be a read error of a much larger clone one base away. The chain has TRBV30 and TRBJ1-2, with D maybe TRBD1 (5 bases). In germline, CDR1 is GTSNPN, CDR2 SVGIG (reference sequence). Trimming stripped 2 bases from V and 2 bases from J, with 9 bases between. The CDR3 contains 13 residues. CDR3 amino acids: CAWSLGENYGYTF. The CDR3 bases are TGTGCCTGGAGTCTGGGGGAAAACTATGGCTACACCTTC. Combining the CDR3 with reference TRBV30 and TRBJ1-2 gives the whole variable domain SQTIHQWPATLVQPVGSPLSLECTVEGTSNPNLYWYRQAAGRGLQLLFYSVGIGQISSEVPQNLSASRPQDRQFILSSKKLLLSDSGFYLCAWSLGENYGYTFGSGTRLTVV.

The rearrangement joins TRBV20-1 to TRBJ2-3; 13 positions match TRBD2. The V gene's germline CDR1 is DFQATT and CDR2 SNEGSKA (reference sequence). V lost 0 bases to trimming and J lost 4 bases; unmatched junction nucleotides: 7. CDR3 length equals 17 residues. Written as DNA, the CDR3 is TGCAGTGCTAGAGATCTACTAGCGGGAGGGCCCGCAGATACGCAGTATTTT. Its protein is CSARDLLAGGPADTQYF.

As for this clonotype: At one of its ends the junction is not consistent with the germline gene, which may arise from a read error. The chain links TRBV5-5 to TRBJ2-1; D is ambiguous. Germline assignment: CDR1 SGHKS and CDR2 YYEKEE (reference sequence). The CDR3 has 15 amino acids. CDR3 protein: CASSFGPSSYNVQFF. The DNA for the CDR3 is TGTGCCAGCAGTTTCGGACCGAGCTCCTACAATGTGCAGTTCTTC.

In the case of this clonotype: The junction departs from germline at one end; a sequencing error may be responsible. The chain carries TRBV6-1 and TRBJ2-7; a weak D match, TRBD1 (6 bases). This CDR3 comprises 14 residues. Germline V lookup: CDR1 MNHNS, CDR2 SASEGT. CDR3 coding DNA: TGTGCCAACAGTAATTCGCAGGGGTTTTACGAGCAGTACTTC. Amino acid sequence: CANSNSQGFYEQYF.

The CDR3 region is CASSLRTGGFEQYF. In DNA, the CDR3 is TGTGCCAGCAGTTTGCGGACAGGGGGCTTCGAGCAGTACTTC. The V gene is TRBV6-2 or TRBV6-3, the J gene TRBJ2-7, with 11 bases matching TRBD1. This CDR3 comprises 14 residues. V lost 4 bases, J lost 6 bases, and 5 bases stayed unmatched. The germline CDR1 and CDR2 sequences are MNHEY and SVGEGT.

This clonotype has at least ten counts. The chain uses TRBV10-3 and TRBJ1-3; possible D gene TRBD1, 5 bases. Germline V lookup: CDR1 ENHRY, CDR2 SYGVKD. The CDR3 totals 14 residues. The V end was cut by 3 bases, the J end by 6 bases, with 12 bases between. The CDR3 loop is CAISDRDPPNTIYF. The CDR3 nucleotides are TGTGCCATCAGTGACCGGGACCCTCCAAACACCATATATTTT.

V usage is TRBV29-1 and J usage is TRBJ2-3, with D hard to call. V was clipped by 3 bases and J by 7 bases, with 11 bases between them. Germline loops: CDR1 SQVTM, CDR2 ANQGSEA. This CDR3 region has 12 residues. The CDR3 loop is CSVELCSNTQYF. The CDR3 DNA follows: TGCAGCGTTGAGCTGTGTAGCAATACGCAGTATTTT.

As concerns this clonotype: At one of its ends the junction is not consistent with the germline gene, which may arise from a read error. The chain couples TRBV12-3 or TRBV12-4 to TRBJ2-1, with 9 nucleotides matching TRBD2. The length of the CDR3 is 15 residues. The CDR3 region is CTSRKAGGAYNEQFF. The CDR3, as DNA: TGTACCAGCAGGAAAGCGGGGGGAGCTTACAATGAGCAGTTCTTC.

This clonotype showed up just a few times. Given a much more abundant clone one base away, this may be a read error. The chain links TRBV6-1 to TRBJ2-5; tentatively, D is TRBD2 (7 bases). CDR1 and CDR2 from the germline V gene are MNHNS and SASEGT. The CDR3 length is 15 residues. The CDR3 region has the DNA TGTGTCAGCAGGGCCCTTACCGGGGGGCGGGAGACCCAGTACTTC. Its protein is CVSRALTGGRETQYF.

This clonotype was recorded once. Because the CDR3 is missing its conserved closing phenylalanine or tryptophan, this is likely a read error. The V gene is TRBV20-1, the J gene TRBJ2-2; D remains ambiguous. V shed 0 bases and J shed 7 bases, with 12 bases lying between them. This CDR3 has 14 amino acids. CDR1 is DFQATT and CDR2 is SNEGSKA in the germline V gene (reference sequence). This CDR3 reads CSARDLGAGGELFL. Here the CDR3 DNA reads TGCAGTGCTAGAGATCTAGGTGCCGGCGGGGAGCTGTTTTTA.